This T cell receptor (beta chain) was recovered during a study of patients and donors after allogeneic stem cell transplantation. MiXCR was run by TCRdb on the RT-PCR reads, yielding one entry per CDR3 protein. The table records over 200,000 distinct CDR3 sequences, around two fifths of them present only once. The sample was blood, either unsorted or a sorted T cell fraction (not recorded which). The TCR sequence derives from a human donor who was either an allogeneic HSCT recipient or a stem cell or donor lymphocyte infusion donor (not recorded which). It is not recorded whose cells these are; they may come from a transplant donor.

CDR3 region: CASSSRDRGRASYQPQHF. CDR3 nucleotide sequence: TGTGCCAGCAGTAGCCGGGACAGGGGGCGCGCAAGCTATCAGCCCCAGCATTTT. This chain uses TRBV2 with TRBJ1-5, with 12 bases aligning to TRBD1. CDR1 is SNHLY and CDR2 is FYNNEI in the germline V gene. The trim removed 5 bases at V and 5 bases at J, leaving 13 bases unmatched. The CDR3 covers 18 residues.